These 9 T cell receptor beta chains were sequenced from one sample in a study of control samples from healthy donors and cancer patients. Clones were read by immunoSEQ multiplex PCR, and TCRdb kept only the in-frame ones, dropping some. The table has 130,000 to 150,000 clones, 80% to 95% seen once; the top ten hold roughly 6.2%. The sequenced sample consisted of blood. These receptors came from a man aged 18 to 29 in good health.

V and J are TRBV6-1 and TRBJ1-1, with D unclear. Germline assignment: CDR1 MNHNS and CDR2 SASEGT. There are 14 residues in the CDR3. Trimming left V 2 bases short and J 1 base short, with 8 bases between. The CDR3 DNA follows: TGTGCCAGCAGTGAATCAGTGTCGAACACTGAAGCTTTCTTT. As protein: CASSESVSNTEAFF.

This chain joins TRBV9 and TRBJ2-1; 8 nucleotides agree with TRBD2. In germline, CDR1 is SGDLS, CDR2 YYNGEE. The CDR3 has 16 residues. Losses at the gene ends were 4 bases for V and 10 bases for J; bases not matched to a gene: 16. CDR3 coding DNA: TGTGCCAGCAGCCCGAGCTTCGGGGGGGGTATAATAGAGCAGTTCTTC. Encoded protein: CASSPSFGGGIIEQFF. Drawing the rest from reference TRBV9 and TRBJ2-1, the complete variable domain is DSGVTQTPKHLITATGQRVTLRCSPRSGDLSVYWYQQSLDQGLQFLIQYYNGEERAKGNILERFSAQQFPDLHSELNLSSLELGDSALYFCASSPSFGGGIIEQFFGPGTRLTVL.

The gene calls are TRBV29-1 and TRBJ2-7, with D perhaps matching TRBD1 (6 bases). This CDR3 has 14 amino acids. V was pared by 3 bases and J by 0 bases, with 12 bases between. The germline gives CDR1 SQVTM, CDR2 ANQGSEA. CDR3 coding DNA: TGCAGCGTTGATACAGGGTCGAGCTCCTACGAGCAGTACTTC. Amino acids: CSVDTGSSSYEQYF.

In nucleotides, the CDR3 is TGTGCCAGCAGTGGGTTTGTGAACAGTCCCGTCGCCGGGCAGTTCTTC. Residues: CASSGFVNSPVAGQFF. The gene calls are TRBV6-4 and TRBJ2-1, with no clear D. From germline, CDR1 is MRHNA and CDR2 SNTAGT. This CDR3 spans 16 amino acids. V lost 4 bases and J lost 12, with 25 bases in between.

The chain uses TRBV12-5 and TRBJ2-5; no reliable D call. CDR3 size: 15 residues. CDR1 and CDR2 from the germline V gene are LGHNT and FRNRAP. Between the trimmed V and J ends, which lost 5 bases and 1 base, there was a span of 14 bases. The CDR3 reads CASGPLVGLQETQYF. As DNA, the CDR3 is TGTGCTAGTGGTCCTCTCGTAGGCCTCCAAGAGACCCAGTACTTC.

The J gene is TRBJ2-4, the V gene TRBV12-3 or TRBV12-4; 8 bases match TRBD1. The CDR3 runs 13 residues. V gave up 7 bases and J gave up 8 bases; unmatched junction bases: 7. In nucleotides, the CDR3 is TGTGCCAGCACCAATGACAGGGGAGACATTCAGTACTTC. Its translation: CASTNDRGDIQYF.

V gene TRBV5-1 combines with J gene TRBJ2-5; a possible D gene is TRBD1 (6 bases). The CDR3 spans 17 residues. Germline V gene sequence: CDR1 SGHRS, CDR2 YFSETQ. Trimming pared 5 bases from V and 0 bases from J, leaving 20 bases between. The CDR3 nucleotides are TGCGCCAGCAGTCCCTTTGAGACAGGACATTACCAAGAGACCCAGTACTTC. It specifies CASSPFETGHYQETQYF.

The chain recombines TRBV19 with TRBJ2-3; TRBD2 might be the D (5 bases). V was pared by 7 bases and J by 1 base, with 12 bases between. The CDR3 contains 14 residues. CDR1 LNHDA and CDR2 SQIVND come from the germline V gene (reference sequence). The CDR3 region has the DNA TGTGCCAGTAATGAGGGAGAAGGCACAGATACGCAGTATTTT. Residues: CASNEGEGTDTQYF.

The genes are TRBV11-2 and TRBJ2-1, with D perhaps TRBD1 or TRBD2 (5 bases each). This CDR3 has 14 amino acids. V dropped 2 bases and J dropped 8 bases, with 13 bases sitting between them. Germline loops: CDR1 SGHAT, CDR2 FQNNGV. The CDR3 DNA reads TGTGCCAGCAGCTTAAACCCGAGAGGGGATGAGCAGTTCTTC. Amino acids: CASSLNPRGDEQFF.